These 23 T cell receptor beta chains share one sample of origin, sequenced in a study of cytomegalovirus exposure and HLA in healthy donors. The PCR ran on 60 Vbeta and 13 Jbeta primers. Libraries were prepared by immunoSEQ multiplex PCR; TCRdb keeps only in-frame clonotypes and omits some of them. This sample yields 200,000 or so clones, of which 75% to 80% are seen a single time; around 6% belongs to the top ten. The sample consisted of PBMCs. These receptors all stem from a woman younger than 45 in good health and CMV-seropositive.

This clone appeared a single time. J is TRBJ1-5 and V is TRBV4-3; no reliable D call. This CDR3 comprises 13 residues. Deletions cut 0 bases from V and 4 bases from J, with 4 bases between. The V gene's germline CDR1 is LGHNA and CDR2 YSLEER. The CDR3: CASSQDRNQPQHF. In DNA, the CDR3 is TGCGCCAGCAGCCAAGATCGGAATCAGCCCCAGCATTTT.

The chain joins TRBV28 to TRBJ2-7; TRBD2 matches at 9 bases. This CDR3 is built from 16 residues. CDR1 MDHEN and CDR2 SYDVKM come from the germline V gene. V dropped 0 bases and J dropped 7; count of bases not matched to a gene: 10. Written as DNA, the CDR3 is TGTGCCAGCAGTTTATGGGCGGGAGGGCCCGTGGAGGAGCAGTACTTC. It specifies CASSLWAGGPVEEQYF. The entire variable domain, with the rest obtained from reference TRBV28 and TRBJ2-7, is as follows: DVKVTQSSRYLVKRTGEKVFLECVQDMDHENMFWYRQDPGLGLRLIYFSYDVKMKEKGDIPEGYSVSREKKERFSLILESASTNQTSMYLCASSLWAGGPVEEQYFGPGTRLTVT.

This clone was counted only a few times. V is TRBV6-1 and J is TRBJ2-5; D is perhaps TRBD2 (6 bases). The J call may be in error: the DNA end matches TRBJ2-7 better. This CDR3 spans 15 amino acids. The germline V gene has CDR1 MNHNS and CDR2 SASEGT. The CDR3 DNA sequence: TGTGCCAGCAGTGCCCGAGGAGGGGTTCTCTACGAGCAGTACTTC. Translating it yields CASSARGGVLYEQYF.

The chain carries TRBV10-3 and TRBJ2-1; D gene ambiguous. In germline, CDR1 is ENHRY, CDR2 SYGVKD. This CDR3 has 12 residues. The ends were cut back, 4 bases at V and 9 bases at J, with 10 bases in the middle. The CDR3 coding sequence is TGTGCCATCAGTGTCGCTGGCCTTGAGCAGTTCTTC. Its protein product is CAISVAGLEQFF.

V is TRBV6-5 and J is TRBJ1-1, with 7 bases lining up with TRBD1. The trim removed 0 bases at V and 1 base at J, leaving 5 bases unmatched. CDR3 length: 16 residues. Germline loops: CDR1 MNHEY, CDR2 SVGAGI. The CDR3, as DNA: TGTGCCAGCAGTTACTCCCCTAGACAGGGGAACACTGAAGCTTTCTTT. This sequence encodes CASSYSPRQGNTEAFF.

The chain couples TRBV27 to TRBJ1-4; D is possibly TRBD1 (6 bases). This CDR3 contains 15 residues. The V gene's germline CDR1 is MNHEY and CDR2 SMNVEV (reference sequence). Trimming took 1 base from V and 6 from J, leaving 12 bases between them. The CDR3 DNA reads TGTGCCAGCAGTTTATGGGGGCCTGGGGATGAAAAACTGTTTTTT. The encoded protein is CASSLWGPGDEKLFF.

The chain employs TRBV7-8 and TRBJ1-3; tentatively, D is TRBD1 (6 bases). Looked up from germline, CDR1 is SGHVS and CDR2 is FQNEAQ. CDR3 length: 17 amino acids. V was cut by 5 bases and J by 4 bases, with 21 bases left in between. CDR3 sequence reads: CASSTDAGTRAGNTIYF. CDR3 in DNA: TGTGCCAGCAGCACAGACGCAGGGACACGTGCCGGAAACACCATATATTTT.

The rearrangement uses TRBV2 and TRBJ2-7; D perhaps matches TRBD1 (7 bases). V was trimmed by 9 bases and J by 3 bases, leaving 18 bases between them. CDR3 length: 14 residues. The germline V gene encodes CDR1 SNHLY and CDR2 FYNNEI. Here the CDR3 DNA reads TGTGCCAGTGCGAACTACCAGGGGGGCTACGAGCAGTACTTC. This sequence encodes CASANYQGGYEQYF.

This rearrangement joins TRBV28 to TRBJ1-1; D call uncertain. This CDR3 comprises 12 residues. Trimming removed 7 bases from V and 3 bases from J, with 9 bases in between. CDR1 and CDR2 from the germline V gene are MDHEN and SYDVKM. The CDR3 region has the DNA TGTGCCAGCAAACTCGAGTACACTGAAGCTTTCTTT. It yields the protein CASKLEYTEAFF. Full variable domain (outside the CDR3, taken from reference TRBV28 and TRBJ1-1): DVKVTQSSRYLVKRTGEKVFLECVQDMDHENMFWYRQDPGLGLRLIYFSYDVKMKEKGDIPEGYSVSREKKERFSLILESASTNQTSMYLCASKLEYTEAFFGQGTRLTVV.

The chain is built from TRBV7-3 and TRBJ1-1, with D perhaps TRBD1 (5 bases). This CDR3 is 15 amino acids long. V was pared by 5 bases and J by 0 bases, with 13 bases between. CDR1 SGHTA and CDR2 FQGTGA come from the germline V gene. CDR3 sequence reads: CASSIGHVLNTEAFF. The CDR3 region has the DNA TGTGCCAGCAGCATCGGACACGTCCTGAACACTGAAGCTTTCTTT.

The gene calls are TRBV5-6 and TRBJ2-1, with D possibly being TRBD2 (5 bases). Germline CDR1 reads SGHDT; CDR2 reads YYEEEE. Trimming removed 4 bases at V and 6 bases at J, with 11 bases between. This CDR3 spans 13 amino acids. The CDR3 DNA reads TGTGCCAGCAGCGGCACTAGGTCCAATGAGCAGTTCTTC. Translated, it gives CASSGTRSNEQFF.

The chain joins TRBV5-4 to TRBJ1-1; 9 bases line up with TRBD1. The germline V gene has CDR1 SGHNT and CDR2 YYREEE (reference sequence). The CDR3 contains 13 residues. Trimming removed 4 bases from V and 8 bases from J; junction bases left unmatched: 6. The CDR3 nucleotides read TGTGCCAGCAGCGCCACCGGACAGGGGGAAGCTTTCTTT. Its translation: CASSATGQGEAFF.

The chain uses TRBV6-6 and TRBJ1-1; weak D call: TRBD1 (6 bases). Trimming cost V 4 bases and J 2 bases, with 11 bases left between them. CDR1 and CDR2 from the germline V gene are MNHNY and SVGAGI (reference sequence). The CDR3 contains 14 residues. Here the CDR3 reads CASSSWTANTEAFF. The CDR3 coding sequence is TGTGCCAGCAGTTCCTGGACAGCCAACACTGAAGCTTTCTTT.

The genes are TRBV6-5 and TRBJ2-1; 8 bases line up with TRBD2. The CDR3 covers 14 residues. Trimming at V came to 7 bases and at J to 9 bases, leaving 11 bases not matched to a gene. Germline V CDR1 and CDR2: MNHEY, SVGAGI. This CDR3 reads CASKPAGAIGEQFF. In DNA, the CDR3 is TGTGCCAGCAAACCAGCGGGGGCCATCGGTGAGCAGTTCTTC.

V is TRBV7-9 and J is TRBJ2-7, with 10 positions matching TRBD1. The length of the CDR3 is 14 residues. Germline-derived CDR1 and CDR2 are SEHNR and FQNEAQ (reference sequence). V lost 11 bases, J lost 2 bases, and 9 bases stayed unmatched. In DNA, the CDR3 is TGTGCCTCCAGACAGGGGGCTTTCCCCTACGAGCAGTACTTC. Amino acids: CASRQGAFPYEQYF.

This chain connects TRBV14 to TRBJ1-1; 8 nucleotides agree with TRBD1. Trimming removed 3 bases from V and 0 bases from J; junction bases left unmatched: 3. CDR3 length: 15 residues. Germline V gene sequence: CDR1 SGHDN, CDR2 FVKESK. CDR3 loop: CASSQGDRLNTEAFF. The CDR3, as DNA: TGTGCCAGCAGCCAGGGGGACAGGCTGAACACTGAAGCTTTCTTT. Using reference TRBV14 and TRBJ1-1 for the parts outside the CDR3, the full variable domain is EAGVTQFPSHSVIEKGQTVTLRCDPISGHDNLYWYRRVMGKEIKFLLHFVKESKQDESGMPNNRFLAERTGGTYSTLKVQPAELEDSGVYFCASSQGDRLNTEAFFGQGTRLTVV.

V usage is TRBV5-6 and J usage is TRBJ2-4; 8 bases map to TRBD2. This CDR3 is built from 13 residues. V lost 4 bases, J lost 14 bases, and 11 bases stayed unmatched. Germline V gene sequence: CDR1 SGHDT, CDR2 YYEEEE. The CDR3 loop is CASSVLVVRGEYF. For the CDR3, the DNA is TGTGCCAGCAGCGTATTAGTAGTGCGGGGGGAGTACTTC.

The genes are TRBV27 and TRBJ2-1, with TRBD2 matching 8 bases. V gave up 4 bases and J gave up 2 bases; unmatched junction bases: 7. Germline values: CDR1 MNHEY, CDR2 SMNVEV (reference sequence). The CDR3 extends over 16 amino acids. In DNA, the CDR3 is TGTGCCAGCAGTTCCCCTAGCGGGCTCACCTACAATGAGCAGTTCTTC. This encodes CASSSPSGLTYNEQFF.

The V gene is TRBV6-1, the J gene TRBJ2-1, with unresolved D. Germline loops: CDR1 MNHNS, CDR2 SASEGT. This CDR3 has 15 residues. Trimming removed 3 bases at V and 7 bases at J, with 16 bases between. The CDR3 DNA is TGTGCCAGCAGTGATCGGTTAGAGCTAACGAATGAGCAGTTCTTC. Encoded protein: CASSDRLELTNEQFF.

The chain uses TRBV7-3 and TRBJ1-2; possible D gene TRBD1, 5 bases. The V end lost 0 bases, the J end lost 0 bases, and 8 bases lay between the germline ends. The CDR3 is made up of 15 amino acids. Germline V gives CDR1 SGHTA, CDR2 FQGTGA. CDR3 amino acids: CASSLTGGTNYGYTF. CDR3 coding DNA: TGTGCCAGCAGCTTAACGGGGGGGACTAACTATGGCTACACCTTC. The full variable domain, with the rest looked up from reference TRBV7-3 and TRBJ1-2, is GAGVSQTPSNKVTEKGKYVELRCDPISGHTALYWYRQSLGQGPEFLIYFQGTGAADDSGLPNDRFFAVRPEGSVSTLKIQRTERGDSAVYLCASSLTGGTNYGYTFGSGTRLTVV.

The rearrangement joins TRBV2 to TRBJ2-2, with a weak D call TRBD1 (6 bases). V was trimmed by 5 bases and J by 7 bases, leaving 17 bases between them. Germline CDR1 is SNHLY and CDR2 is FYNNEI. CDR3 length: 15 residues. The CDR3 is CASSTDRMRIGELFF. Here the CDR3 DNA reads TGTGCCAGCAGTACAGACAGGATGAGAATCGGGGAGCTGTTTTTT.

This chain links TRBV5-4 with TRBJ1-1; D gene unclear. CDR1 SGHNT and CDR2 YYREEE come from the germline V gene (reference sequence). This CDR3 is built from 13 residues. Trimming took 0 bases from V and 1 from J, leaving 4 bases between them. CDR3 in amino acids: CASSLAGNTEAFF. The CDR3 DNA reads TGTGCCAGCAGCTTGGCGGGGAACACTGAAGCTTTCTTT.

The chain is built from TRBV15 and TRBJ2-1; TRBD1 aligns across 7 bases. Losses at the gene ends were 2 bases for V and 5 bases for J; bases not matched to a gene: 9. The CDR3 is 16 amino acids. CDR1 is LNHNV and CDR2 is YYDKDF in the germline V gene (reference sequence). CDR3 bases: TGTGCCACCAGCAGACCTTTCCGGGACAGTCACAATGAGCAGTTCTTC. Protein product: CATSRPFRDSHNEQFF.